The present TCR beta chain was sequenced within a study of radiotherapy plus CTLA-4 blockade in lung cancer. Findings and limits, study-wide: Early blood T cell clone dynamics, with interferon-beta, were reported to best predict response.

Germline-derived CDR1 and CDR2 are SGHTA and FQGNSA. This CDR3 has 16 amino acids. V was clipped by 5 bases and J by 0 bases; unmatched bases: 10. Focal radiation with ipilimumab CTLA-4 blockade was given to patients with chemo-refractory metastatic non-small-cell lung cancer. Repertoires were generated with immunoSEQ multiplex PCR, while TCRdb's copy carries only in-frame clones and drops some. The top ten clones hold around 3.5% of a sample with roughly 100,000 clones, around 83% of them seen once. This clone has just one count. What it recognizes is unknown. This sequence was found in a human donor with non-small cell lung cancer who had a partial response to radiotherapy plus ipilimumab. The gene calls are TRBV7-2 and TRBJ2-7; 7 bases are shared with TRBD1. The sample here was peripheral blood, taken from a patient treated with radiotherapy plus ipilimumab. CDR3 sequence (DNA): TGTGCCAGCAGCCACCGTGGGGGACAGAGCTCCTACGAGCAGTACTTC. It encodes CASSHRGGQSSYEQYF.